These 23 T cell receptor beta chains were all obtained from the same sample, sequenced in a study of blood T cell repertoires in COVID-19. The table came from immunoSEQ multiplex PCR; TCRdb's copy has only in-frame clones and leaves some out. The repertoire holds almost 70,000 clones, with 65% to 85% as singletons. What was sequenced was peripheral blood. Receptor source: a man aged 55 to 70 with acute or convalescent COVID-19.

V gene TRBV7-3 combines with J gene TRBJ1-1; D perhaps matches TRBD1 (5 bases). CDR1 is SGHTA, CDR2 FQGTGA, per germline. The CDR3 consists of 13 residues. V was cut by 5 bases and J by 4 bases, with 11 bases left in between. The chain's CDR3 is CASSEYRSTEAFF. The CDR3 coding sequence is TGTGCCAGCAGCGAGTACAGGAGCACTGAAGCTTTCTTT.

The CDR3 bases are TGTGCCAGCAGCCAAGAAACGGGGGGCAACTATGGCTACACCTTC. Protein sequence: CASSQETGGNYGYTF. This rearrangement joins TRBV6-4 to TRBJ1-2; possibly TRBD1 for D (6 bases). From germline, CDR1 is MRHNA and CDR2 SNTAGT. V gave up 6 bases and J gave up 2 bases, with 16 bases separating them. This CDR3 comprises 15 residues.

This clone was counted only a few times. The chain is built from TRBV10-3 and TRBJ2-7, with a tentative D call TRBD1 (6 bases). The CDR3 spans 18 residues. V was cut by 0 bases and J by 2 bases, with 20 bases left in between. Germline V lookup: CDR1 ENHRY, CDR2 SYGVKD. The CDR3 protein is CAISESSRYREITYEQYF. The CDR3 nucleotides are TGTGCCATCAGTGAGTCAAGCCGTTACAGGGAAATAACCTACGAGCAGTACTTC.

The rearrangement uses TRBV7-2 and TRBJ1-2; TRBD1 agrees at 8 bases. V lost 5 bases to trimming and J lost 5 bases; unmatched junction nucleotides: 10. The CDR3 consists of 15 residues. The germline V gene encodes CDR1 SGHTA and CDR2 FQGNSA. The CDR3 DNA reads as TGTGCCAGCAGCACCTACTCCGGGACAGGTTATGGCTACACCTTC. Encoded protein: CASSTYSGTGYGYTF.

On this clone itself: A junction boundary mismatches the germline segment, possibly from a read error. The V gene is TRBV18, the J gene TRBJ1-1; 9 positions agree with TRBD1. Germline-derived CDR1 and CDR2 are KGHSH and LQKENI. The CDR3 contains 16 residues. CDR3 amino acids: CASSPLGQGPNTEAFF. The CDR3 DNA reads TGTGCCAGCTCGCCACTAGGACAGGGGCCGAACACTGAAGCTTTCTTT.

V gene TRBV11-2 combines with J gene TRBJ2-1, with TRBD2 matching 7 bases. This CDR3 comprises 14 residues. J lost 6 bases, V lost 3 bases, and 5 bases had no gene match. The germline CDR1 and CDR2 sequences are SGHAT and FQNNGV. This CDR3 reads CASSLGGYGNEQFF. The CDR3 DNA reads as TGTGCCAGCAGCTTGGGGGGGTACGGCAATGAGCAGTTCTTC.

This clone was seen just once. The CDR3 region is CASSLKPDTTSGNTIYF. The CDR3 DNA reads as TGTGCCAGCAGCTTAAAACCAGACACCACCTCTGGAAACACCATATATTTT. The rearrangement joins TRBV7-2 to TRBJ1-3; D not certain. CDR3 length: 17 residues. Between the trimmed V and J ends, which lost 2 bases and 0 bases, there was a span of 14 bases. Germline V gives CDR1 SGHTA, CDR2 FQGNSA.

The J gene is TRBJ1-6, the V gene TRBV5-1; maybe TRBD1 (6 bases). V shed 2 bases and J shed 0 bases, with 12 bases lying between them. The CDR3 is 17 amino acids. CDR1 SGHRS and CDR2 YFSETQ come from the germline V gene. The CDR3 sequence is CASSLGNRDSYNSPLHF. The CDR3 DNA is TGCGCCAGCAGCTTAGGGAACAGGGACTCCTATAATTCACCCCTCCACTTT.

The chain employs TRBV6-5 and TRBJ2-2; D is unclear. The V gene's germline CDR1 is MNHEY and CDR2 SVGAGI. The germline V and J ends were trimmed by 8 bases and 4 bases, with 17 bases remaining between them. This CDR3 contains 15 residues. The CDR3 reads CASFVSGPFTGELFF. The DNA of the CDR3 is TGTGCCAGCTTTGTGAGTGGGCCGTTCACCGGGGAGCTGTTTTTT.

This clone was found once. The rearrangement uses TRBV10-1 and TRBJ1-4; D call uncertain. Germline CDR1 WNHNN, CDR2 SYGVQD (reference sequence). The CDR3 sequence is 15 residues long. CDR3 sequence reads: CVSPAGEPLYEKLFF. Written as DNA, the CDR3 is TGCGTCTCCCCCGCCGGGGAGCCCCTTTATGAAAAACTGTTTTTT.

The rearrangement uses TRBV28 and TRBJ2-6; 7 bases line up with TRBD2. With 8 bases clipped from V and 1 base from J, the junction kept 5 bases outside the gene matches. CDR1 and CDR2 (germline): MDHEN, SYDVKM. This CDR3 has 15 amino acids. The CDR3 nucleotides are TGTGCCAGCTATGGGGGAGGGTCTGGGGCCAACGTCCTGACTTTC. As protein: CASYGGGSGANVLTF.

This rearrangement joins TRBV5-1 to TRBJ1-4, with TRBD1 matching 7 bases. Germline V gene sequence: CDR1 SGHRS, CDR2 YFSETQ. The CDR3 loop spans 18 amino acids. After removal of 3 bases from V and 6 bases from J, the junction contained 17 bases not matched to a gene. CDR3 sequence (DNA): TGCGCCAGCAGCTCACCACAAATACAGGGGATCGGCGATGAAAAACTGTTTTTT. Residues: CASSSPQIQGIGDEKLFF.

CDR3 nucleotide sequence: TGTGCCAGCAGTGCACTAGCGGGGGGAACAGATACGCAGTATTTT. This codes for CASSALAGGTDTQYF. The gene calls are TRBV6-4 and TRBJ2-3; 12 nucleotides align to TRBD2. Looked up from germline, CDR1 is MRHNA and CDR2 is SNTAGT. CDR3 size: 15 residues. V shed 4 bases, J shed 3 bases, and the junction held 2 bases outside the gene matches.

The chain couples TRBV19 to TRBJ1-2, with 7 bases identical to TRBD1. J was trimmed by 7 bases and V by 4 bases; bases with no gene match: 21. The CDR3 consists of 18 residues. CDR1 is LNHDA and CDR2 is SQIVND in the germline V gene (reference sequence). The CDR3 is CASSTQIRTGPSRSGYTF. The CDR3 DNA follows: TGTGCCAGTAGTACCCAAATCCGGACAGGCCCTTCAAGGTCTGGCTACACCTTC.

The table lists this clone with a count of one. The chain carries TRBV5-6 and TRBJ1-5; a weak D match, TRBD1 (5 bases). The CDR3 sequence is 14 residues long. Germline V gives CDR1 SGHDT, CDR2 YYEEEE. Trimming took 0 bases from V and 6 from J, leaving 10 bases between them. CDR3 DNA: TGTGCCAGCAGCTTGGGGCAGGGCAGTCAGCCCCAGCATTTT. This codes for CASSLGQGSQPQHF.

This chain links TRBV9 with TRBJ2-7, with D perhaps TRBD1 (6 bases). The CDR3 has 16 residues. Germline values: CDR1 SGDLS, CDR2 YYNGEE. Trimming pared 2 bases from V and 3 bases from J, leaving 18 bases between. CDR3 DNA sequence: TGTGCCAGCAGCGTTGGCTCAGGGGTAGGGAGCTACGAGCAGTACTTC. Protein product: CASSVGSGVGSYEQYF.

The chain links TRBV10-3 to TRBJ1-6; unclear D gene. V shed 8 bases and J shed 5 bases, with 13 bases lying between them. The germline V gene encodes CDR1 ENHRY and CDR2 SYGVKD. The CDR3 extends over 14 amino acids. In nucleotides, the CDR3 is TGTGCCATCGCTCGGGATTTTAATAATTCACCCCTCCACTTT. It codes for CAIARDFNNSPLHF.

This clone was detected only a few times. The chain is built from TRBV18 and TRBJ1-5, with a weak D call TRBD1 (5 bases). CDR3 size: 14 residues. Germline CDR1 and CDR2: KGHSH and LQKENI. V was shortened by 6 bases and J by 0 bases, with 9 bases between the two germline ends. The CDR3 loop is CASSDSYSNQPQHF. For the CDR3, the DNA is TGTGCCAGCTCCGACAGTTATAGCAATCAGCCCCAGCATTTT.

This clone was detected a few times. V gene TRBV19 combines with J gene TRBJ1-1; D unclear. This CDR3 comprises 13 residues. CDR1 and CDR2 from the germline V gene are LNHDA and SQIVND (reference sequence). With 2 bases removed from V and 0 bases from J, the gap between germline ends came to 4 bases. CDR3 DNA sequence: TGTGCCAGTAGTATAACGGTGAACACTGAAGCTTTCTTT. Its protein is CASSITVNTEAFF.

The chain links TRBV5-4 to TRBJ1-2; D gene ambiguous. V gave up 1 base and J gave up 0 bases, with 10 bases separating them. The V gene's germline CDR1 is SGHNT and CDR2 YYREEE (reference sequence). The length of the CDR3 is 15 residues. The CDR3 DNA sequence: TGTGCCAGCAGCTTGTTGGAGGGCACTAACTATGGCTACACCTTC. It yields the protein CASSLLEGTNYGYTF.

The genes are TRBV10-1 and TRBJ2-1; 15 positions match TRBD2. V lost 3 bases, J lost 7 bases, and 4 bases stayed unmatched. From germline, CDR1 is WNHNN and CDR2 SYGVQD (reference sequence). There are 16 residues in the CDR3. The CDR3 loop is CASSDRGTSGGNEQFF. In nucleotides, the CDR3 is TGCGCCAGCAGTGACCGAGGGACTAGCGGGGGGAATGAGCAGTTCTTC.

This chain connects TRBV6-1 to TRBJ1-5, with D possibly TRBD1 on 6 matching bases. CDR3 length: 16 amino acids. In germline, CDR1 is MNHNS, CDR2 SASEGT. Trimming took 0 bases from V and 4 from J, leaving 13 bases between them. This CDR3 reads CASSEALGGGNQPQHF. The CDR3, as DNA: TGTGCCAGCAGTGAAGCGCTAGGGGGGGGGAATCAGCCCCAGCATTTT.

In this sample, this clone turned up once. The rearrangement joins TRBV5-6 to TRBJ1-3, with TRBD1 as a possible D gene (5 bases). The CDR3 covers 14 residues. CDR1 is SGHDT, CDR2 YYEEEE, per germline. V lost 4 bases and J 4 bases, leaving 12 bases between the germline ends. The CDR3 spells CASSPRVTGNTIYF. CDR3 nucleotides: TGTGCCAGCAGCCCCAGGGTGACGGGAAACACCATATATTTT.